This is a list of T cell receptor beta chains from one sample in a study of cytomegalovirus exposure and HLA in healthy donors. Measured with immunoSEQ multiplex PCR; TCRdb has only the in-frame clones, and not every one. Altogether roughly 170,000 clones are present, approximately 80% being singletons, with the ten largest covering 1.2%. The specimen sequenced was PBMCs. These receptor sequences come from a girl aged 2 to 10 in good health and CMV-seropositive. CDR3s include the opening cysteine and the closing phenylalanine or tryptophan. Each record gives: V gene, J gene, clone size, D gene, CDR3 protein, CDR3 DNA. D genes are given only for firm matches. Clone size is stated in some rows and not others, as once, few, many or a class when expanded.

V gene: TRBV28
J gene: TRBJ2-3
clone size: NA
D gene: TRBD2
CDR3 protein: CASSSLKGLADTQYF
CDR3 DNA: TGTGCCAGCAGTTCTCTGAAGGGACTAGCAGATACGCAGTATTTT

V gene: TRBV11-1
J gene: TRBJ2-2
clone size: NA
D gene: TRBD1
CDR3 protein: CASIVQAYGQGGDGELFF
CDR3 DNA: TGTGCCAGCATCGTTCAGGCTTACGGACAGGGTGGTGACGGGGAGCTGTTTTTT

V gene: TRBV28
J gene: TRBJ2-7
clone size: NA
D gene: NA
CDR3 protein: CASSLFRRKPGPYEQYF
CDR3 DNA: TGTGCCAGCAGTTTATTTAGGCGCAAACCTGGGCCCTACGAGCAGTACTTC

V gene: TRBV5-1
J gene: TRBJ1-1
clone size: NA
D gene: NA
CDR3 protein: CASTPEAARNTEAFF
CDR3 DNA: TGCGCCAGCACGCCCGAGGCGGCGAGGAACACTGAAGCTTTCTTT

V gene: TRBV27
J gene: TRBJ1-6
clone size: NA
D gene: TRBD1
CDR3 protein: CASSLTGQGRPNSPLHF
CDR3 DNA: TGTGCCAGCAGTTTGACGGGACAGGGGAGACCAAATTCACCCCTCCACTTT

V gene: TRBV6-6
J gene: TRBJ1-5
clone size: NA
D gene: NA
CDR3 protein: CASRGSNQPQHF
CDR3 DNA: TGTGCCAGCCGAGGCTCCAATCAGCCCCAGCATTTT

V gene: TRBV6-1
J gene: TRBJ2-7
clone size: NA
D gene: NA
CDR3 protein: CASGSFLNRAYEQYF
CDR3 DNA: TGTGCCAGCGGTTCCTTTCTAAATCGTGCCTACGAGCAGTACTTC

V gene: TRBV6-5
J gene: TRBJ1-1
clone size: NA
D gene: NA
CDR3 protein: CASSKGGENTEAFF
CDR3 DNA: TGTGCCAGCAGCAAAGGGGGAGAGAACACTGAAGCTTTCTTT

V gene: TRBV4-1
J gene: TRBJ2-3
clone size: NA
D gene: NA
CDR3 protein: CASSQLGVGADTQYF
CDR3 DNA: TGCGCCAGCAGCCAGCTGGGTGTCGGGGCAGATACGCAGTATTTT

V gene: TRBV6-5
J gene: TRBJ1-1
clone size: NA
D gene: TRBD1
CDR3 protein: CASIYSQGGTEAFF
CDR3 DNA: TGTGCCAGCATATATTCACAGGGGGGCACTGAAGCTTTCTTT

V gene: TRBV5-6
J gene: TRBJ1-1
clone size: NA
D gene: NA
CDR3 protein: CASSLNPVNTEAFF
CDR3 DNA: TGTGCCAGCAGCTTGAATCCGGTGAACACTGAAGCTTTCTTT

V gene: TRBV28
J gene: TRBJ2-7
clone size: NA
D gene: NA
CDR3 protein: CASSLWQGGSYEQYF
CDR3 DNA: TGTGCCAGCAGTTTGTGGCAGGGAGGCAGCTACGAGCAGTACTTC

V gene: TRBV19
J gene: TRBJ2-5
clone size: NA
D gene: TRBD2
CDR3 protein: CASSTKGLAGRETQYF
CDR3 DNA: TGTGCCAGTAGTACCAAGGGACTAGCGGGAAGAGAGACCCAGTACTTC

V gene: TRBV5-8
J gene: TRBJ1-6
clone size: once
D gene: NA
CDR3 protein: CASRYRSSYNSPLHF
CDR3 DNA: TGTGCCAGCAGGTATAGGAGCTCCTATAATTCACCCCTCCACTTT

V gene: TRBV6-1
J gene: TRBJ1-5
clone size: NA
D gene: NA
CDR3 protein: CASSEFGMRSNQPQHF
CDR3 DNA: TGTGCCAGCAGTGAATTCGGCATGAGGTCCAATCAGCCCCAGCATTTT

V gene: TRBV2
J gene: TRBJ2-7
clone size: NA
D gene: NA
CDR3 protein: CASKAAAYEQYF
CDR3 DNA: TGTGCCAGCAAGGCGGCAGCCTACGAGCAGTACTTC

V gene: TRBV5-1
J gene: TRBJ1-2
clone size: NA
D gene: TRBD1
CDR3 protein: CASSGTENYGYTF
CDR3 DNA: TGCGCCAGCAGCGGGACAGAGAACTATGGCTACACCTTC

V gene: TRBV6-1
J gene: TRBJ1-1
clone size: few
D gene: TRBD1
CDR3 protein: CASSALGQGEAEAFF
CDR3 DNA: TGTGCCAGCAGCGCCCTGGGACAGGGGGAGGCTGAAGCTTTCTTT

V gene: TRBV5-1
J gene: TRBJ2-6
clone size: NA
D gene: TRBD2
CDR3 protein: CASSPRTSGGGLGANVLTF
CDR3 DNA: TGCGCCAGCAGCCCTCGGACTAGCGGGGGGGGGCTTGGGGCCAACGTCCTGACTTTC

V gene: TRBV6-1
J gene: TRBJ2-3
clone size: NA
D gene: NA
CDR3 protein: CASSGAGTDTQYF
CDR3 DNA: TGTGCCAGCAGTGGGGCTGGCACAGATACGCAGTATTTT

V gene: TRBV5-8
J gene: TRBJ2-1
clone size: NA
D gene: NA
CDR3 protein: CASSLGGRDRIEGYNEQFF
CDR3 DNA: TGTGCCAGCAGCTTGGGGGGGAGGGACAGGATTGAGGGCTACAATGAGCAGTTCTTC

V gene: TRBV7-8
J gene: TRBJ2-7
clone size: NA
D gene: NA
CDR3 protein: CASSLGRGYSYEQYF
CDR3 DNA: TGTGCCAGCAGCTTAGGGCGCGGGTACAGCTACGAGCAGTACTTC

V gene: TRBV5-1
J gene: TRBJ2-1
clone size: NA
D gene: TRBD1
CDR3 protein: CASSWGDRVNEQFF
CDR3 DNA: TGCGCCAGCAGCTGGGGGGACAGGGTCAATGAGCAGTTCTTC

V gene: TRBV4-1
J gene: TRBJ2-6
clone size: few
D gene: TRBD1
CDR3 protein: CASSQDRTGLLSGANVLTF
CDR3 DNA: TGCGCCAGCAGCCAAGATAGGACAGGGCTTTTATCTGGGGCCAACGTCCTGACTTTC

V gene: TRBV11-2
J gene: TRBJ2-7
clone size: NA
D gene: TRBD2
CDR3 protein: CASSLEIAGALYF
CDR3 DNA: TGTGCCAGCAGCTTAGAGATAGCGGGAGCGCTGTACTTC